These 18 T cell receptor beta chains were sequenced from one sample in a study of T cell clonality in common variable immunodeficiency. Overall study findings and caveats: Reportedly, TCR beta sequences from common variable immunodeficiency showed fewer deletions and N-nucleotide insertions.

The repertoire was sequenced with immunoSEQ multiplex PCR; TCRdb's copy has only in-frame clones and lacks some. Listed for the sample are over 30,000 clones, none seen a single time. The antigens of these receptors remain unknown. The sequenced sample consisted of peripheral blood mononuclear cells. These receptors all come from a human donor with common variable immunodeficiency.

This clone has just a few counts. The CDR3 extends 3 residues past the end of the read, so its final part is completed from the germline J gene. This sequence joins TRBV7-9 and TRBJ2-1, with 10 bases matching TRBD2. The V gene end was trimmed by 3 bases and the J gene end by 8 bases; junction bases not matched to a gene: 7. Germline V gives CDR1 SEHNR, CDR2 FQNEAQ (reference sequence). This CDR3 is built from 15 residues. The CDR3 bases that were read are TGTGCCAGCAGCTTCAGCGGGAGGGCCAGGGATGAG. Protein: CASSFSGRARDE. The full CDR3 sequence reads CASSFSGRARDEQFF.

This clone was seen ten or more times. An end of the junction does not agree with germline; a read error may underlie this. The sequenced fragment ends 3 residues before the CDR3 boundary, so the rest is inferred from the germline J gene. This sequence joins TRBV18 and TRBJ2-2; D remains unclear. This CDR3 contains 14 residues. The germline V gene encodes CDR1 KGHSH and CDR2 LQKENI. The CDR3 here is CASSQGLNTGELFF. The covered CDR3 bases are TGTGCCAGTTCACAAGGCCTGAACACCGGGGAG.

This clone was counted at least ten times. From the germline J gene comes the end of the CDR3, since the read stops 3 residues before it. This chain links TRBV14 with TRBJ2-1, with TRBD2 identical over 15 bases. The germline CDR1 and CDR2 sequences are SGHDN and FVKESK. The CDR3 runs 17 residues. Unmatched junction bases numbered 12, after V lost 7 bases and J lost 8 bases. CDR3 loop: CASTAGTGLAGGDEQFF. The part of the CDR3 DNA that was read is TGTGCCAGCACCGCGGGGACGGGACTAGCGGGAGGAGATGAG.

This clone was counted at least ten times. Coverage ceases 3 residues before the CDR3 finishes, and the germline J gene fills in the end. The J gene is TRBJ2-5, the V gene TRBV20-1, with a tentative D call TRBD2 (6 bases). Germline CDR1 reads DFQATT; CDR2 reads SNEGSKA (reference sequence). The CDR3 is 14 amino acids. The V end lost 1 base, the J end lost 5 bases, and 14 bases lay between the germline ends. This CDR3 is CSARARLGTETQYF. Incomplete CDR3 DNA: TGCAGTGCTAGAGCACGACTAGGAACGGAGACC.

This clone appeared a few times. The read halts 3 residues ahead of the CDR3 end, with the missing end drawn from the germline J gene. This rearrangement joins TRBV2 to TRBJ2-1, with 9 nucleotides matching TRBD2. J was trimmed by 7 bases and V by 6 bases; bases with no gene match: 13. Germline V lookup: CDR1 SNHLY, CDR2 FYNNEI. The CDR3 spans 16 residues. The CDR3 reads CASRWGLAGGRNEQFF. The part of the CDR3 DNA that was read is TGTGCCAGCAGGTGGGGCCTGGCGGGGGGGAGGAATGAG.

This clone was detected ten times or more. Read sequence stops 3 residues before the CDR3 end, and the germline J gene provides the missing end. This sequence joins TRBV20-1 and TRBJ1-3; D uncertain. V was cut by 3 bases and J by 4 bases, with 10 bases left in between. This CDR3 contains 13 residues. The germline V gene encodes CDR1 DFQATT and CDR2 SNEGSKA (reference sequence). This CDR3 is CSASGLRGNTIYF. CDR3 bases read: TGCAGTGCTAGCGGACTGCGCGGAAACACC.

This clone showed up just a few times. From the germline J gene comes the end of the CDR3, since the read stops 3 residues before it. The chain recombines TRBV7-9 with TRBJ2-1; the D gene is possibly TRBD1 (5 bases). With 1 base removed from V and 6 bases from J, the gap between germline ends came to 10 bases. CDR3 length: 14 amino acids. CDR1 SEHNR and CDR2 FQNEAQ come from the germline V gene (reference sequence). CDR3 amino acids: CASSLEGWSNEQFF. The sequenced CDR3 bases are TGTGCCAGCAGCTTAGAGGGGTGGAGCAATGAG.

This clone was seen many times. From the germline J gene comes the end of the CDR3, since the read stops 3 residues before it. V and J are TRBV7-8 and TRBJ1-1; a weak D match, TRBD1 (5 bases). This CDR3 contains 14 residues. CDR1 and CDR2 from the germline V gene are SGHVS and FQNEAQ. V lost 3 bases, J lost 5 bases, and 13 bases lay in between. The covered CDR3 bases are TGTGCCAGCAGCTTTTTAGACAGTGGAACTGAA. Translated, it gives CASSFLDSGTE. In full, the CDR3 reads CASSFLDSGTEAFF. Filled out from reference TRBV7-8 and TRBJ1-1, the complete variable domain reads GAGVSQSPRYKVAKRGQDVALRCDPISGHVSLFWYQQALGQGPEFLTYFQNEAQLDKSGLPSDRFFAERPEGSVSTLKIQRTQQEDSAVYLCASSFLDSGTEAFFGQGTRLTVV.

This clone was seen at least ten times. The read ends 3 residues early relative to the CDR3; the germline J gene fills the gap. The chain has TRBV6-2 or TRBV6-3 and TRBJ1-1; 11 bases map to TRBD1. This CDR3 has 17 residues. The V gene's germline CDR1 is MNHEY and CDR2 SVGEGT. The trim removed 5 bases at V and 2 bases at J, leaving 10 bases unmatched. The sequenced CDR3 bases are TGTGCCAGCAGTCGCCGGGACAGGGGGGCGGGCAACACTGAA. This codes for CASSRRDRGAGNTE. The whole CDR3 region reads CASSRRDRGAGNTEAFF.

This clone was observed many times. The CDR3 is cut off 3 residues early in the read; its end comes from the germline J gene. This chain uses TRBV20-1 with TRBJ2-3; D is possibly TRBD2 (5 bases). V lost 3 bases and J lost 1, with 11 bases in between. The CDR3 runs 14 residues. From germline, CDR1 is DFQATT and CDR2 SNEGSKA (reference sequence). The CDR3 is CSARAAGGTDTQYF. The part of the CDR3 DNA that was read is TGCAGTGCTAGGGCGGCGGGTGGCACAGATACG.

This clone was seen at least ten times. The read is 3 residues too short to cover the CDR3 end, so that end is filled in from the germline J gene. The J gene is TRBJ2-1, the V gene TRBV14; possible D gene TRBD2, 6 bases. CDR1 is SGHDN, CDR2 FVKESK, per germline. This CDR3 region has 14 residues. Trimming shortened V by 2 bases and J by 6 bases, and 11 bases separated the two germline ends. The CDR3 reads CASSQPRGGNEQFF. CDR3 DNA, as far as it was read: TGTGCCAGCAGCCAACCTCGGGGAGGCAATGAG.

This clone showed up many times. The CDR3 loop reads CASSPRDYSYEQYF. The sequenced CDR3 bases are TGTGCCAGCAGCCCTAGAGACTACTCCTACGAG. This sequence joins TRBV7-8 and TRBJ2-7; the D gene is possibly TRBD2 (5 bases). The sequence runs out 3 residues before the end of the CDR3; the remainder is reconstructed from the germline J gene. V lost 5 bases and J 0 bases, leaving 11 bases between the germline ends. CDR3 length equals 14 residues. The germline V gene has CDR1 SGHVS and CDR2 FQNEAQ.

Concerning this clone itself: The sequenced fragment ends 3 residues before the CDR3 boundary, so the rest is inferred from the germline J gene. The V gene is TRBV19, the J gene TRBJ2-7; D call uncertain. From germline, CDR1 is LNHDA and CDR2 SQIVND (reference sequence). The CDR3 extends over 13 amino acids. V was clipped by 3 bases and J by 0 bases, with 6 bases between them. The CDR3 bases that were read are TGTGCCAGTAGTATCTCGGTCTCCTACGAG. Amino acids: CASSISVSYE. The whole CDR3 protein is CASSISVSYEQYF.

There are many counts of this clone. The sequence runs out 3 residues before the end of the CDR3; the remainder is reconstructed from the germline J gene. This chain connects TRBV7-9 to TRBJ2-1, with TRBD2 as a possible D gene (5 bases). CDR3 length: 13 amino acids. Trimming removed 1 base at V and 9 bases at J, with 10 bases between. Germline assignment: CDR1 SEHNR and CDR2 FQNEAQ (reference sequence). CDR3 loop: CASSLGGWSEQFF. The part of the CDR3 DNA that was read is TGTGCCAGCAGCTTAGGCGGGTGGAGTGAG.

There are many counts of this clone. The read ends 3 residues shy of where the CDR3 ends; the end is completed using the germline J gene. The V call is TRBV20-1, the J call TRBJ1-5; 9 positions agree with TRBD1. Germline V gene lookup returns CDR1 DFQATT and CDR2 SNEGSKA (reference sequence). With 3 bases clipped from V and 2 bases from J, the junction kept 8 bases outside the gene matches. The CDR3 contains 16 residues. CDR3 in amino acids: CSARTQGALGNQPQHF. Partial CDR3 DNA: TGCAGTGCTAGGACACAGGGGGCCCTAGGCAATCAGCCC.

This clone was counted at least ten times. Read sequence stops 3 residues before the CDR3 end, and the germline J gene provides the missing end. The rearrangement uses TRBV19 and TRBJ2-7; D uncertain. The CDR3 is 15 amino acids. Germline CDR1 is LNHDA and CDR2 is SQIVND (reference sequence). The V end lost 3 bases, the J end lost 5 bases, and 17 bases lay between the germline ends. The CDR3 reads CASSIAGSTLHEQYF. The CDR3 bases that were read are TGTGCCAGTAGTATCGCTGGTAGTACTCTCCACGAG.

This clone was found many times. The read falls 3 residues short of the CDR3 end, and the missing part is taken from the germline J gene. The V gene is TRBV13, the J gene TRBJ2-7; 10 nucleotides line up with TRBD1. Losses at the gene ends were 6 bases for V and 3 bases for J; bases not matched to a gene: 8. CDR1 and CDR2 (germline): PRHDT, FYEKMQ (reference sequence). This CDR3 has 15 amino acids. The DNA read from the CDR3 is TGTGCCAGCAGTTCTAGACAGGGGGCCATCTACGAG. It codes for CASSSRQGAIYE. The entire CDR3 sequence reads CASSSRQGAIYEQYF.

Remarks on this clone: Read coverage stops 3 residues before the CDR3 terminus; the germline J gene supplies the remainder. The chain links TRBV7-7 to TRBJ2-5; 7 bases are shared with TRBD1. This CDR3 has 14 amino acids. The J segment lost 2 bases and the V segment lost 4 bases, leaving 4 bases of the junction unmatched. CDR1 is SSHAT and CDR2 is FNYEAQ in the germline V gene (reference sequence). CDR3: CASSYPGQQETQYF. CDR3 bases read: TGTGCCAGCAGCTACCCGGGACAGCAAGAGACC.